The clone carrying this T cell receptor (beta chain) was counted a few times. Its antigen is still unknown. CDR3 length equals 16 residues. Trimming pared 0 bases from V and 4 bases from J, leaving 16 bases between. The germline V gene encodes CDR1 SGDLS and CDR2 YYNGEE. The data are from a study of graft-versus-host responses after intestinal transplantation. The overall study: Each transplant was multivisceral, liver-intestinal, or isolated intestinal. For approximately 3 years after anti-thymocyte globulin induction, all recipients took tacrolimus and steroids.

The study's findings and limits: Where graft-donor T cell macrochimerism was present, patients had high graft-versus-host to host-versus-graft clonal ratios in allografts.

Generated by immunoSEQ multiplex PCR, the TCRdb table keeps only in-frame clones and is missing some. The sample shows about 98,000 clones, roughly 87% of them seen only once. The receptor comes from a human donor who received an intestinal transplant. The rearrangement links TRBV9 to TRBJ1-2, with D perhaps matching TRBD1 (5 bases). Sequenced here: unstimulated CD8+ T cells sorted from spleen or lymph node cells, sampled before intestinal transplant. The CDR3 nucleotides are TGTGCCAGCAGCGTAGAGGGGCAGATGGGGCTCTATGGCTACACCTTC. Translating gives CASSVEGQMGLYGYTF.